The 17 T cell receptor beta chains in this list originate from one sample, sequenced in a study of blood T cells in healthy people across ages. Next came a second PCR, run for about 6 to 11 cycles, which used a sample-barcoded 5' primer along with a J-beta primer mix. Each CDR3 protein is one row after TCRdb ran MiXCR on the 5' RACE reads. The sample consists of roughly 2 million distinct CDR3 sequences, about 50% of them appearing once. Sequenced material: blood. Receptors originate from a woman in her thirties or forties in good health.

The rearrangement links TRBV4-2 to TRBJ2-1; no clear D gene. Germline values: CDR1 LGHNA, CDR2 YNFKEQ. The CDR3 loop spans 9 amino acids. The V end was cut by 4 bases, the J end by 13 bases, with 5 bases between. In nucleotides, the CDR3 is TGTGCCAGCAGCCCCGGACAGTTCTTC. Translation: CASSPGQFF.

The rearrangement joins TRBV20-1 to TRBJ1-2, with 7 bases lining up with TRBD1. From germline, CDR1 is DFQATT and CDR2 SNEGSKA (reference sequence). The CDR3 has 17 residues. With 6 bases clipped from V and 4 bases from J, the junction kept 20 bases outside the gene matches. CDR3: CSAEGTAQGVLIYGYTF. The CDR3 coding sequence is TGCAGTGCCGAAGGGACAGCTCAAGGGGTCCTAATCTATGGCTACACCTTC.

The gene calls are TRBV7-2 and TRBJ2-1; a possible D gene is TRBD1 (8 bases). The closer fit of TRBJ2-7 to the DNA end suggests the J call may be wrong. The CDR3 consists of 16 residues. CDR1 is SGHTA, CDR2 FQGNSA, per germline. CDR3 in DNA: TGTGCCAGCAGCCAAGTCGGGGGGACAGGCTACAATGAGCAGTACTTC. Amino acid sequence: CASSQVGGTGYNEQYF.

This clonotype has a single count. The CDR3 bases are TGTGCCAGCAGTGAAGCATTCCCGCTTCGCCTCCACTTT. Translation gives CASSEAFPLRLHF. The genes are TRBV2 and TRBJ1-6; D is unresolved. The CDR3 covers 13 residues. Germline V lookup: CDR1 SNHLY, CDR2 FYNNEI. V was trimmed by 0 bases and J by 15 bases, leaving 12 bases between them.

The chain employs TRBV6-6 and TRBJ1-1, with TRBD1 identical over 9 bases. This CDR3 region has 16 residues. Trimming cost V 2 bases and J 1 base; bases outside gene matches: 5. From germline, CDR1 is MNHNY and CDR2 SVGAGI (reference sequence). CDR3 region: CASSYDGGQGNTEAFF. Written as DNA, the CDR3 is TGTGCCAGCAGTTACGACGGGGGACAGGGGAACACTGAAGCTTTCTTT.

This clonotype was detected a few times. The V and J genes are TRBV5-1 and TRBJ2-3, with 7 bases that match TRBD2. This CDR3 has 15 residues. From germline, CDR1 is SGHRS and CDR2 YFSETQ. Trimming cost V 1 base and J 0 bases; bases outside gene matches: 2. The CDR3 nucleotides read TGCGCCAGCAGCTTGCAAGCGGGAAGCACAGATACGCAGTATTTT. It yields the protein CASSLQAGSTDTQYF.

The rearrangement uses TRBV4-1 and TRBJ2-7, with D uncertain. The J call is uncertain, as TRBJ2-5 better fits the DNA end. Per germline, CDR1 MGHRA and CDR2 YSYEKL. This CDR3 has 13 amino acids. CDR3 sequence (DNA): TGCGCCAGCAGCCAATATGGGGAAGAGACCCAGTACTTC. It codes for CASSQYGEETQYF.

This clonotype was counted only a few times. CDR3 bases: TGTGCCATCAGAGCTGCCGGGACAGGGTATGAGTGGGTGTACTTC. It translates to CAIRAAGTGYEWVYF. The chain uses TRBV10-3 and TRBJ2-5; 9 nucleotides align to TRBD1. The V gene end was trimmed by 6 bases and the J gene end by 13 bases; junction bases not matched to a gene: 18. The CDR3 is made up of 15 amino acids. Germline V gene data show CDR1 as ENHRY and CDR2 as SYGVKD.

The table lists this clonotype with a few counts. The chain joins TRBV20-1 to TRBJ1-2, with D possibly being TRBD1 (5 bases). V dropped 5 bases and J dropped 13 bases, with 26 bases sitting between them. CDR1 is DFQATT and CDR2 is SNEGSKA in the germline V gene (reference sequence). The CDR3 has 14 amino acids. As DNA, the CDR3 is TGCAGTGCTGTCCGCTTACAGGTTCCCATGAGGGGCACCTTC. As protein: CSAVRLQVPMRGTF.

In DNA, the CDR3 is TGTGCCAGCAGTTACTCGATGGCGGCTAGCGGGGACAGGCTTCGCGAGCAGTACTTC. Amino acids: CASSYSMAASGDRLREQYF. The chain combines TRBV6-5 with TRBJ2-7; a possible D gene is TRBD2 (9 bases). The CDR3 spans 19 residues. V lost 0 bases and J 6 bases, leaving 27 bases between the germline ends. From germline, CDR1 is MNHEY and CDR2 SVGAGI.

V gene TRBV9 combines with J gene TRBJ2-4; D may be TRBD1 (6 bases). Germline CDR1 SGDLS, CDR2 YYNGEE. V was clipped by 0 bases and J by 6 bases, with 10 bases between them. This CDR3 is built from 14 residues. As DNA, the CDR3 is TGTGCCAGCAGCGTAGCCCCCAGGGGAAACATTCAGTACTTC. This sequence encodes CASSVAPRGNIQYF.

This chain links TRBV7-8 with TRBJ2-5; D is possibly TRBD1 or TRBD2 (5 bases each). This CDR3 has 13 amino acids. V was trimmed by 5 bases and J by 5 bases, leaving 12 bases between them. Looked up from germline, CDR1 is SGHVS and CDR2 is FQNEAQ. CDR3 sequence reads: CASSRSGTETQYF. CDR3 nucleotide sequence: TGTGCCAGCAGCCGGTCAGGGACGGAGACCCAGTACTTC.

This clonotype was counted between two and nine times. The CDR3 DNA reads as TGCGCCAGCAGCCAAGATCGGGGCTCCACACCGGGATATAATTCACCCCTCCACTTT. It specifies CASSQDRGSTPGYNSPLHF. The chain carries TRBV4-3 and TRBJ1-6; tentative D call: TRBD1 (5 bases). Trimming removed 0 bases from V and 4 bases from J, with 19 bases in between. Germline V gene sequence: CDR1 LGHNA, CDR2 YSLEER. The CDR3 extends over 19 amino acids.

V is TRBV6-1 and J is TRBJ2-3, with 9 nucleotides matching TRBD1. CDR3 length: 17 residues. CDR1 is MNHNS, CDR2 SASEGT, per germline. J lost 3 bases, V lost 4 bases, and 11 bases had no gene match. The CDR3 loop is CASSGLWDREGTDTQYF. CDR3 sequence (DNA): TGTGCCAGCAGTGGCCTCTGGGACAGGGAGGGGACAGATACGCAGTATTTT.

The chain couples TRBV6-4 to TRBJ1-2, with 8 bases that match TRBD1. The CDR3 spans 15 residues. Germline CDR1 MRHNA, CDR2 SNTAGT. V lost 3 bases, J lost 5 bases, and 8 bases stayed unmatched. CDR3 sequence: CASSDIGQGRYGYTF. As DNA, the CDR3 is TGTGCCAGCAGTGATATTGGACAGGGTCGGTATGGCTACACCTTC.

The genes are TRBV6-1 and TRBJ1-5; the D is unclear. Per the germline V gene, CDR1 is MNHNS and CDR2 is SASEGT. This CDR3 has 13 residues. The germline V and J ends were trimmed by 1 base and 6 bases, with 7 bases remaining between them. In nucleotides, the CDR3 is TGTGCCAGCAGTGAAGGGGAGGTTCAGCCCCAGCATTTT. Protein: CASSEGEVQPQHF.

This clonotype was detected a few times. The rearrangement uses TRBV20-1 and TRBJ2-7, with D tentatively TRBD1 (5 bases). Trimming left V 5 bases short and J 5 bases short, with 10 bases between. Per germline, CDR1 DFQATT and CDR2 SNEGSKA (reference sequence). This CDR3 has 11 amino acids. CDR3 DNA sequence: TGCAGTGCTTTCCTCAGGGACGAGCAGTACTTC. Translating gives CSAFLRDEQYF.